This T cell receptor (beta chain) derives from a study of cytomegalovirus exposure and HLA in healthy donors. In germline, CDR1 is SGHRS, CDR2 YFSETQ. V lost 7 bases to trimming and J lost 5 bases; unmatched junction nucleotides: 17. CDR3 length equals 18 residues. The PCR was carried out with 60 Vbeta primers and 13 Jbeta primers. This table comes from immunoSEQ multiplex PCR, and its TCRdb copy is limited to in-frame clones, with some not included. The table lists under 150,000 clones, roughly 65% of them singletons. The sequencing sample was made of PBMCs. The V gene is TRBV5-1, the J gene TRBJ2-1, with 11 positions matching TRBD2. This sequence originates from a man aged 35-49 years in good health and CMV-seropositive. In DNA form, the CDR3 reads TGCGCCAGCTCGAATACCCCGAATAGCGGGGGGGCAAACAATGAGCAGTTCTTC. Its protein is CASSNTPNSGGANNEQFF.